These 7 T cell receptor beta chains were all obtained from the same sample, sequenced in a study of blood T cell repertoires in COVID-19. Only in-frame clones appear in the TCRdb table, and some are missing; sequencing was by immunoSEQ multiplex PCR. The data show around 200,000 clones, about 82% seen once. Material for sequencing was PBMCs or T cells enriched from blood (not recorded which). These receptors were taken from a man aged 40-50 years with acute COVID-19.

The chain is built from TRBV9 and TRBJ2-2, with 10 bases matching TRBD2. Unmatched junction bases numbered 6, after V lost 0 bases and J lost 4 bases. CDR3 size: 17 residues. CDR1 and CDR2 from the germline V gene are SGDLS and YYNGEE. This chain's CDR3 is CASSVALAGAGTGELFF. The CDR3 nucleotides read TGTGCCAGCAGCGTAGCCCTAGCGGGAGCTGGCACCGGGGAGCTGTTTTTT.

The CDR3 region has the DNA TGTGCCAGTACTTCGAGAAGCAATCAGCCCCAGCATTTT. This sequence encodes CASTSRSNQPQHF. The chain uses TRBV19 and TRBJ1-5; D uncertain. Per germline, CDR1 LNHDA and CDR2 SQIVND (reference sequence). With 7 bases removed from V and 1 base from J, the gap between germline ends came to 8 bases. The CDR3 has 13 residues.

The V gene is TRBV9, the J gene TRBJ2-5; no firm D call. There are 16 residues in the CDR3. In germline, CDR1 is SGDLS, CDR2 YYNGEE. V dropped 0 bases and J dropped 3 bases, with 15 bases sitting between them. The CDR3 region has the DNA TGTGCCAGCAGCGTAGGAACCGACTTGCGTGAAGAGACCCAGTACTTC. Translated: CASSVGTDLREETQYF.

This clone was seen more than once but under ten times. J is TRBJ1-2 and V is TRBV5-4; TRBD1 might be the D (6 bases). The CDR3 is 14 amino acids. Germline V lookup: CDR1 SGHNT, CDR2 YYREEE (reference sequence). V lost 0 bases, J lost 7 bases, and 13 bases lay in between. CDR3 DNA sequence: TGTGCCAGCAGCTTGGCCCGGGGGGCGCTTGGCTACACCTTC. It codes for CASSLARGALGYTF.

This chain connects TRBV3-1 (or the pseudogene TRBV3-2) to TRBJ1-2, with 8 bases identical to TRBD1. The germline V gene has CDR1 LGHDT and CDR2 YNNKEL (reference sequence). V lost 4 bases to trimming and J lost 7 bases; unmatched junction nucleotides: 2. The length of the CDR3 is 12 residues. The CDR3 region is CASSLGTGGYTF. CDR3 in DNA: TGTGCCAGCAGCCTGGGGACAGGTGGCTACACCTTC.

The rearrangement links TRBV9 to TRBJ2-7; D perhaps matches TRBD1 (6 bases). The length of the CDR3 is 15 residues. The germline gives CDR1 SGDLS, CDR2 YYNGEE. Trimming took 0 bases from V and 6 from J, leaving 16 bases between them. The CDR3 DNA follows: TGTGCCAGCAGCGTAGGCCCACAGGGTAGAATCGAGCAGTACTTC. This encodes CASSVGPQGRIEQYF. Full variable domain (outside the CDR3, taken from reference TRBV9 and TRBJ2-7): DSGVTQTPKHLITATGQRVTLRCSPRSGDLSVYWYQQSLDQGLQFLIQYYNGEERAKGNILERFSAQQFPDLHSELNLSSLELGDSALYFCASSVGPQGRIEQYFGPGTRLTVT.

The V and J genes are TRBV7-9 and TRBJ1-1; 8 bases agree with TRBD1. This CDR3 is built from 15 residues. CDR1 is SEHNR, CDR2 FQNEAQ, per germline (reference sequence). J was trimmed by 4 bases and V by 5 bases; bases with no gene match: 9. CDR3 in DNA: TGTGCCAGCAGCCCGAACCTGGACAGGGTCACTGAAGCTTTCTTT. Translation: CASSPNLDRVTEAFF.